Sequencing of this TCR beta chain was carried out in a study of molecular identifiers for immune sequencing clone quantification. This clonotype was recorded at least ten times. An end of the junction differs from the germline gene, which may be a read error. Naive CD8 T cells, phenotype CD8+CD4-CCR7+CD45RA+, were sorted. Bulk libraries came from a prior protocol with listed TCR primers. TCRdb called the PCR reads again in MiXCR, with one record for every CDR3 protein. This table has 80,000 to 130,000 distinct CDR3 sequences, over 30% appearing once. The germline gives CDR1 SGHVS, CDR2 FQNEAQ. CDR3 length: 12 residues.

The chain carries TRBV7-8 and TRBJ2-5, with 11 bases that match TRBD2. The clonotype originates from a human donor in good health. Some libraries in this study had Jurkat cell RNA spiked in. Specimen: naive CD8+ T cells from blood, with Jurkat cell RNA spiked in. Sample subset: FACS-sorted CD8+CD4-CCR7+CD45RA+ naive T cells. The CDR3 sequence: CASSLVLTSGNF. The CDR3 DNA sequence: TGTGCCAGCAGCTTAGTCTTGACTAGCGGGAACTTC.